The 3 T cell receptor beta chains reported below all come from one sample, sequenced in a study of cytomegalovirus exposure and HLA in healthy donors. Vbeta (60) and Jbeta (13) primers were used in the PCR. Generated by immunoSEQ multiplex PCR, the TCRdb table keeps only in-frame clones and is missing some. The sample lists around 150,000 clones, around nine tenths occurring once. Sequencing input: PBMCs. All receptors derive from a woman in her 30s in good health and CMV-seronegative.

The sample holds a few counts of this clone. The chain combines TRBV7-2 with TRBJ2-1; D is perhaps TRBD1 (6 bases). CDR1 SGHTA and CDR2 FQGNSA come from the germline V gene. Trimming took 7 bases from V and 9 from J, leaving 10 bases between them. The CDR3 is made up of 11 amino acids. The CDR3 DNA reads TGTGCCAGCACGGTAGGGGGTGAGCAGTTCTTC. Its translation is CASTVGGEQFF.

In the case of this clone: One end of the junction does not line up with germline, which may come from a read error. The chain employs TRBV7-3 and TRBJ2-1; a weak D match, TRBD1 (5 bases). This CDR3 has 12 amino acids. Germline V CDR1 and CDR2: SGHTA, FQGTGA. The CDR3 coding sequence is TGTGCCAGCACCGGCTTTGGGGCATATAGTCTCTTC. Translated, it gives CASTGFGAYSLF.

The chain joins TRBV5-1 to TRBJ1-6; D not resolved. Trimming took off 2 bases at V and 7 bases at J, with 13 bases between the two ends. Germline CDR1 and CDR2: SGHRS and YFSETQ. The CDR3 loop spans 15 amino acids. CDR3 sequence: CASSLTPEVNSPLHF. CDR3 in DNA: TGCGCCAGCAGCTTAACACCGGAGGTGAATTCACCCCTCCACTTT.